This T cell receptor (beta chain) derives from a study of CD8+ T cells in alopecia areata. Note on this clone: Gene labels here are mouse ones. The read is 4 residues too short to cover the CDR3 end, so that end is filled in from the germline J gene.

CDR1 and CDR2 from the germline V gene are NSQYPW and LRSPGD (reference sequence). The ends lost 0 bases at V and 0 bases at J; junction bases unmatched: 6. The CDR3 length is 17 residues. cDNA serving as the sequencing template came from extracted, reverse transcribed RNA. Clones were sequenced by immunoSEQ multiplex PCR, and TCRdb holds only the in-frame ones, with some missing. This sample carries around 100,000 clones, none of them present only once. This TCR came from a C3H/HeJ mouse with alopecia areata. Mouse MHC haplotype: H2-k. The V call is TRBV1, the J call TRBJ2-7, with 9 bases fitting TRBD2. Sequencing used lesional skin. The CDR3: CTCSADPTGGFSYEQYF. Incomplete CDR3 DNA: TGCACCTGCAGTGCAGATCCTACTGGGGGGTTCTCCTAT.